Described below is a single T cell receptor beta chain sequence and its context. This clonotype was found many times. What antigen it recognizes has not been identified. No base-level quality is on record; no much larger clone is a single base apart. These data come from a study of T cells in Graves' hyperthyroidism and ophthalmopathy (dated by TCRdb to between 2017 and 2020). For context, the study as a whole: Peripheral blood was sampled at the time of initial diagnosis, prior to any treatment. The paper reports TCR Vbeta CDR3 sequencing of fewer than 150 peripheral blood samples: under 45 ophthalmopathy, under 80 hyperthyroidism and some 17 progressor patients. To identify distinguishing TCR V-J signatures, a discovery cohort of about 100 patients was used, comprising 43 with Graves' ophthalmopathy and some 57 with stable Graves' hyperthyroidism. Thyroid tissue and blood T-cell repertoires from roughly 6 Graves' hyperthyroidism patients were also compared in the study. After blood sampling, hyperthyroidism patients were treated with methimazole at a starting dose of 30 mg daily, and ophthalmopathy patients were treated with high-dose intravenous methylprednisolone. Prospective prediction of ophthalmopathy was tested in an independent validation cohort consisting of some 18 hyperthyroidism patients and some 17 patients who later progressed to ophthalmopathy. For training and testing, the 100 or so patients in the discovery cohort were randomly divided in a 7:3 ratio. The full study reports these points: A model built on a 13 V-J signature distinguished ophthalmopathy from stable hyperthyroidism, reaching about 88% sensitivity and approximately 81% specificity in cross-validation and 80%/75% in testing. In validation, the model predicted progression to ophthalmopathy a median of about 6 months before onset, with approximately 68% sensitivity and about 75% specificity. Most expanded thyroid clonotypes (frequency above 0.001) were also detected in blood, a finding suggesting that blood repertoires may reflect thyroid immune responses. No statistical method was used to set the sample size in advance, and investigators knew the group allocation.

Amplification of TCR beta CDR3 regions was carried out from RNA transcripts. For the first round of RT-PCR on the TCR CDR3, the HTBI primer set was used together with the Qiagen OneStep RT-PCR kit. A second multiplex PCR round built the libraries, followed by size selection and purification. Paired-end sequencing of the libraries was performed with 100 bp reads on an Illumina HiSeq2000. As for the original processing: SOAPnuke was used to process the raw data, removing reads that contained adapters or uncalled bases, had a mean Phred below 15, or lacked an exact match to the constant primer or identifier. High-quality paired reads were merged with COPE v1.2.5, and unique nucleotide sequences were defined as clonotypes. MiTCR v1.1 was used to align clonotypes to the IMGT TRBV, TRBD and TRBJ reference segments. The analysis was restricted to V-J combinations with a frequency above 0.0001, which together covered around 99% of the repertoires. A TCS score was defined as the ratio between F50 (clonal expansion) and ExV (chaos), using BLOSUM62-based TCRdist between CDR3 peptides within each V-J. Welch's t-statistics and random forest reduced some 510 V-J features to about 12, which were used in a naive Bayes classifier (R e1071). TCRdb reprocessed the public reads (quality trimming at Q25 with fastp, clone calling with MiXCR) and kept in-frame beta chains. Each CDR3 protein appears once, grouped with its most common genes and DNA. The V and J calls reflect TCRdb's pipeline rather than the authors' work. The sample yields some 500,000 distinct CDR3 sequences; around 24% were counted once. Jointly, the top ten make up approximately 10% of the sample.

The CDR3 numbers 11 residues from cysteine through phenylalanine. Only CDR3 DNA remains: 33 bases, in frame from the first base. V loses 8 bases of germline sequence and J loses 3 bases, and the interval between the two ends is 7 bases. Sequences MNHEY (CDR1) and SVGAGI (CDR2) are obtained from the germline V gene. Ophthalmopathy patients had moderately to severely active disease, with a Clinical Activity Score of 3 or more, a NOSPECS grade of 4 or more, and a disease duration of less than 3 months. Exclusion was applied to patients with uncontrolled infections, other autoimmune diseases, pregnancy or lactation. Diagnoses were based on clinical symptoms, serum thyroxine and TRAb, thyroid ultrasound and orbital computed tomography. PBMCs were separated from roughly 10 ml of fresh peripheral blood using Ficoll-Paque density gradient centrifugation. Trizol reagent was used to extract total RNA, and RNA quality was then checked on an Agilent 2100 Bioanalyzer.

The clonotype originates from a woman aged 25 to 39 with Graves' ophthalmopathy. The rearrangement joined TRBV6-5 to TRBJ1-2; no D gene call is confident. Sequencing was performed on blood. CDR3 reads: CASGIYYGYTF. The bases are TGTGCCAGCGGAATTTACTATGGCTACACCTTC.